This paragraph covers one TCR beta chain sequence. Its recognized antigen is unknown. Base qualities are not at hand, and no much larger clone is one base apart. At the junction V is shortened by 5 bases and J by 8 bases, with 10 bases in between. The germline V gene (reference sequence) supplies CDR1 LNHDA and CDR2 SQIVND. The CDR3, cysteine through phenylalanine, is 12 amino acids long. Just the 36-base CDR3 DNA is kept, in frame starting at base 1. These data originate in a study of T cell changes during pregnancy in multiple sclerosis (dated 2019 in TCRdb). Regarding the complete study: In women with multiple sclerosis, the researchers looked at how the T cell repertoire shifted as pregnancy progressed.

Receptor amplification or capture employed the immunoSEQ multiplex PCR assay. The table was pulled from immuneACCESS by TCRdb, which kept in-frame rearrangements only. Such tables lose some clones; where checked, under half of the loss comes from unresolved V genes, and the rest has no known cause. The sample includes roughly 8,000 clones, with more than 75% observed a single time. Roughly 5.2% of the sample comes from the top ten. The rearrangement joined TRBV19 to TRBJ2-1, and TRBD1 may be the D gene, going by 5 matching bases. The sequence came from a female donor in good health, enrolled as a control in a pregnancy study. Sequenced material: CD8+ T cells from peripheral blood mononuclear cells, taken in the first trimester of pregnancy. At the DNA level, the sequence is TGTGCCAGTAGTCAGGGTCCGCATGAGCAGTTCTTC. This codes for CASSQGPHEQFF.